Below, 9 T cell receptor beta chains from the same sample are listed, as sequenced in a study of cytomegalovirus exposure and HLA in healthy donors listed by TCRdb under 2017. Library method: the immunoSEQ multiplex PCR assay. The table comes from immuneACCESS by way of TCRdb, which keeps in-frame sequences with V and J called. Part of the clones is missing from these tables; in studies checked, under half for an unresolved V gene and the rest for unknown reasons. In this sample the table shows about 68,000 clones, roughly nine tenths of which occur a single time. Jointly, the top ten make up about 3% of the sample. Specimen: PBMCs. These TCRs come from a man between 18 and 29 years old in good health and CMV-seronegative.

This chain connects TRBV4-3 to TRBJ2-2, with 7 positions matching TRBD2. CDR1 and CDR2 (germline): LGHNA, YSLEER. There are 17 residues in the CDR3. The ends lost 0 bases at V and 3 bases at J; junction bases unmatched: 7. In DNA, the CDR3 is TGCGCCAGCAGCCAAGATTGGGCTAGCGGATACACCGGGGAGCTGTTTTTT. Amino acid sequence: CASSQDWASGYTGELFF.

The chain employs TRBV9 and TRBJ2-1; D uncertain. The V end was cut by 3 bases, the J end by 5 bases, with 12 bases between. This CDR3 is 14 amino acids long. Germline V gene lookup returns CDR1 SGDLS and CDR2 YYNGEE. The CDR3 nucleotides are TGTGCCAGCAGCGCCGACACCAACCACAATGAGCAGTTCTTC. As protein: CASSADTNHNEQFF.

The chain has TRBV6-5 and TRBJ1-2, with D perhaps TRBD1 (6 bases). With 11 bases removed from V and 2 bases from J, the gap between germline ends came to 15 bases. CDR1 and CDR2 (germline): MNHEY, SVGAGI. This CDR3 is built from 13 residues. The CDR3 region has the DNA TGTGCCGCGAGCAGGGGATCCAACTATGGCTACACCTTC. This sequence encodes CAASRGSNYGYTF.

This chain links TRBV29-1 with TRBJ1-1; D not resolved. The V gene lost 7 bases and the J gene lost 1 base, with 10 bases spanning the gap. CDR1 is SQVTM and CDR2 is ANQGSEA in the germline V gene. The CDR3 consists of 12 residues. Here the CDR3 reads CSAPGSNTEAFF. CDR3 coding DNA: TGCAGCGCCCCGGGGTCGAACACTGAAGCTTTCTTT. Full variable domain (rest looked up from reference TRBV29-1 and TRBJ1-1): SAVISQKPSRDICQRGTSLTIQCQVDSQVTMMFWYRQQPGQSLTLIATANQGSEATYESGFVIDKFPISRPNLTFSTLTVSNMSPEDSSIYLCSAPGSNTEAFFGQGTRLTVV.

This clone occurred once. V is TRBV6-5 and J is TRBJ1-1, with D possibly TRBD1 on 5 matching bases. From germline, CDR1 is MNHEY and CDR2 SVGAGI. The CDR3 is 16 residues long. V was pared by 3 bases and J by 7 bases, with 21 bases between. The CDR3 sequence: CASSYRLLGGVIEAFF. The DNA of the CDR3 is TGTGCCAGCAGTTATCGGTTGTTGGGGGGAGTTATTGAAGCTTTCTTT.

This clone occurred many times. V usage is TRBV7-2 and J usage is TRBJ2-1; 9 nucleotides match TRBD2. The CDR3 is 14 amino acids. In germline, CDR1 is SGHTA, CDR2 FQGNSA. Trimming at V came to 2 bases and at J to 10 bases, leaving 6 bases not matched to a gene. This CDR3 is CASSLTSGSPEQFF. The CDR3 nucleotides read TGTGCCAGCAGCTTAACTAGCGGGTCGCCCGAGCAGTTCTTC.

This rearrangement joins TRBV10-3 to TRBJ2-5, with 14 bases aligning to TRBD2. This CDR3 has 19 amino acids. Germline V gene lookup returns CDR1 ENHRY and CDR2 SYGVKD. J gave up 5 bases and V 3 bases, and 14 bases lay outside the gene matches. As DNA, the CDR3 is TGTGCCATCAGTGACCCGAACAGTGGACTAGCGGGGGGAGTTGAGACCCAGTACTTC. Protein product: CAISDPNSGLAGGVETQYF.

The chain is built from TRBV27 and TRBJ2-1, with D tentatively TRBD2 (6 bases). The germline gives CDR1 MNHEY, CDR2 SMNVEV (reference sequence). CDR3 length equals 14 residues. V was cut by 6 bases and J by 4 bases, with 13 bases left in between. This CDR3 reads CASRPGGIYNEQFF. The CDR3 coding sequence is TGTGCCAGCAGGCCTGGCGGGATTTACAATGAGCAGTTCTTC.

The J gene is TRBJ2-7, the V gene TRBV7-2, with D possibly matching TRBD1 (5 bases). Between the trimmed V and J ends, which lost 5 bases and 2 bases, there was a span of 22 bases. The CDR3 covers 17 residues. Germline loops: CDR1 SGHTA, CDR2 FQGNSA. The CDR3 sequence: CASSLQWVGLSAYEQYF. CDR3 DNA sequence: TGTGCCAGCAGCCTTCAATGGGTGGGGCTCTCGGCCTACGAGCAGTACTTC.